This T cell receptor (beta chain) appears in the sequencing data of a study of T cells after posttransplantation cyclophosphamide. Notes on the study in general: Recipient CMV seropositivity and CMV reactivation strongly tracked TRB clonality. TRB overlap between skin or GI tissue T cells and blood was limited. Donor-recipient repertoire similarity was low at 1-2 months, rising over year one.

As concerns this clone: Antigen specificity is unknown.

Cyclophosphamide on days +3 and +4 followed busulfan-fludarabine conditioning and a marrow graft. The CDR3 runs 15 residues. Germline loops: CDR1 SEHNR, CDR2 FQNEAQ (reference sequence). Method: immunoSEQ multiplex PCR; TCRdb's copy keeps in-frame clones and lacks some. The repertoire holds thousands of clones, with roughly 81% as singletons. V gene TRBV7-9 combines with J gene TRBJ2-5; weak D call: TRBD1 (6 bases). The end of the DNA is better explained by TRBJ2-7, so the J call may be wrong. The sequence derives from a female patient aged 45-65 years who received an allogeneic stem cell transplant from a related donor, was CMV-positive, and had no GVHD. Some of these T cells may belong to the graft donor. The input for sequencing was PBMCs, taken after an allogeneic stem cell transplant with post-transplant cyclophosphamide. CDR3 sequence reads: CASSAGQIVVYEQYF. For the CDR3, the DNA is TGTGCCAGCAGCGCCGGACAGATCGTCGTGTACGAGCAGTACTTC.